The 15 T cell receptor beta chains reported below all come from one sample, sequenced in a study of blood T cell repertoires in COVID-19. Sequencing used immunoSEQ multiplex PCR; TCRdb keeps in-frame clones, though not all of them. The profile shows approximately 200,000 clones, 94% of them singletons. Input material: peripheral blood. These receptors were obtained from a man aged 25 to 45 with COVID-19, enrolled during active disease.

The V call is TRBV5-1, the J call TRBJ1-2; maybe TRBD1 (6 bases). The CDR3 has 15 amino acids. Germline values: CDR1 SGHRS, CDR2 YFSETQ. The V end lost 0 bases, the J end lost 8 bases, and 17 bases lay between the germline ends. CDR3 loop: CASSLGQVEIWGYTF. The CDR3 nucleotides are TGCGCCAGCAGCTTGGGACAGGTGGAAATCTGGGGCTACACCTTC.

V is TRBV5-1 and J is TRBJ2-3, with D unresolved. The V end lost 0 bases, the J end lost 1 base, and 6 bases lay between the germline ends. The CDR3 length is 14 residues. Germline CDR1 SGHRS, CDR2 YFSETQ. CDR3 sequence reads: CASSLVRGTDTQYF. The CDR3 region has the DNA TGCGCCAGCAGCTTGGTACGGGGCACAGATACGCAGTATTTT. The whole variable domain, filled in from reference TRBV5-1 and TRBJ2-3, reads KAGVTQTPRYLIKTRGQQVTLSCSPISGHRSVSWYQQTPGQGLQFLFEYFSETQRNKGNFPGRFSGRQFSNSRSEMNVSTLELGDSALYLCASSLVRGTDTQYFGPGTRLTVL.

The J gene is TRBJ2-2, the V gene TRBV19; a weak D match, TRBD1 (5 bases). V lost 7 bases, J lost 1 base, and 13 bases lay in between. The germline CDR1 and CDR2 sequences are LNHDA and SQIVND (reference sequence). CDR3 length: 15 residues. CDR3 loop: CASTRTTLNTGELFF. CDR3 sequence (DNA): TGTGCCAGTACCCGGACAACCTTGAACACCGGGGAGCTGTTTTTT. Variable domain in full (rest from reference TRBV19 and TRBJ2-2): DGGITQSPKYLFRKEGQNVTLSCEQNLNHDAMYWYRQDPGQGLRLIYYSQIVNDFQKGDIAEGYSVSREKKESFPLTVTSAQKNPTAFYLCASTRTTLNTGELFFGEGSRLTVL.

The chain has TRBV29-1 and TRBJ2-5; 10 positions agree with TRBD1. V trimming: 5 bases; J trimming: 1 base; junction bases outside the gene matches: 7. Looked up from germline, CDR1 is SQVTM and CDR2 is ANQGSEA. The CDR3 length is 15 residues. CDR3 residues: CSVNPGQGIQETQYF. In DNA form, the CDR3 reads TGCAGCGTTAATCCGGGACAGGGGATCCAAGAGACCCAGTACTTC. The whole variable domain, remainder taken from reference TRBV29-1 and TRBJ2-5, is SAVISQKPSRDICQRGTSLTIQCQVDSQVTMMFWYRQQPGQSLTLIATANQGSEATYESGFVIDKFPISRPNLTFSTLTVSNMSPEDSSIYLCSVNPGQGIQETQYFGPGTRLLVL.

The chain recombines TRBV23-1 with TRBJ1-2; 7 bases are a match to TRBD1. TRBV23-1 is an open reading frame whose function is uncertain. CDR3 size: 16 residues. With V trimmed by 2 bases and J by 4 bases, 10 bases remained unmatched. CDR3 nucleotide sequence: TGCGCCAGCAGTCAAAGGCACAGGGGCAATCCCTATGGCTACACCTTC. This sequence encodes CASSQRHRGNPYGYTF.

The chain is built from TRBV7-3 and TRBJ1-1; D is perhaps TRBD1 (6 bases). Looked up from germline, CDR1 is SGHTA and CDR2 is FQGTGA. This CDR3 region has 13 residues. V was trimmed by 6 bases and J by 3 bases, leaving 11 bases between them. DNA for the CDR3: TGTGCCAGCAGGCGACAGGTAGACACTGAAGCTTTCTTT. Protein sequence: CASRRQVDTEAFF.

The gene calls are TRBV2 and TRBJ2-1; TRBD2 matches 11 bases. From germline, CDR1 is SNHLY and CDR2 FYNNEI. V shed 7 bases, J shed 7 bases, and the junction held 6 bases outside the gene matches. This CDR3 comprises 14 residues. Written as DNA, the CDR3 is TGTGCCAGCAACAGACTAGCGGGGTTGAATGAGCAGTTCTTC. Its translation is CASNRLAGLNEQFF.

V gene TRBV20-1 combines with J gene TRBJ2-2; tentatively, D is TRBD2 (6 bases). V was shortened by 3 bases and J by 5 bases, with 10 bases between the two germline ends. This CDR3 contains 13 residues. Germline loops: CDR1 DFQATT, CDR2 SNEGSKA (reference sequence). This CDR3 is CSASWGETGELFF. CDR3 DNA sequence: TGCAGTGCTAGTTGGGGGGAAACCGGGGAGCTGTTTTTT.

There are a few counts of this clone. The chain recombines TRBV19 with TRBJ1-1; D is possibly TRBD1 (6 bases). The V gene's germline CDR1 is LNHDA and CDR2 SQIVND (reference sequence). V lost 4 bases, J lost 2 bases, and 8 bases lay in between. The length of the CDR3 is 13 residues. The CDR3 DNA reads TGTGCCAGTAGTAAGACAGGAAACACTGAAGCTTTCTTT. Its protein is CASSKTGNTEAFF.

The chain employs TRBV24-1 and TRBJ2-2; 10 bases are shared with TRBD2. Trimming removed 5 bases from V and 0 bases from J; junction bases left unmatched: 8. Germline CDR1 KGHDR, CDR2 SFDVKD. The CDR3 covers 18 residues. In DNA form, the CDR3 reads TGTGCCACCAGTGGTCCTAGCGGGGGTGTTGCGAACACCGGGGAGCTGTTTTTT. Amino acid sequence: CATSGPSGGVANTGELFF.

The chain's CDR3 is CASRRQPNQPQHF. The CDR3, as DNA: TGTGCCAGCAGAAGACAGCCCAATCAGCCCCAGCATTTT. This chain uses TRBV6-5 with TRBJ1-5; D perhaps matches TRBD1 (5 bases). This CDR3 has 13 amino acids. V lost 6 bases and J lost 3, with 9 bases in between. Germline V gene lookup returns CDR1 MNHEY and CDR2 SVGAGI.

The chain is built from TRBV5-1 and TRBJ1-2; TRBD1 matches at 8 bases. The V segment lost 4 bases and the J segment 5 bases; nucleotides outside the gene matches: 4. Germline V gives CDR1 SGHRS, CDR2 YFSETQ. The CDR3 loop spans 13 amino acids. This CDR3 is CASSPGQGYGYTF. As DNA, the CDR3 is TGCGCCAGCAGCCCTGGACAGGGATATGGCTACACCTTC.

V usage is TRBV9 and J usage is TRBJ1-6; D is uncertain. V was pared by 6 bases and J by 0 bases, with 10 bases between. This CDR3 is built from 15 residues. Germline loops: CDR1 SGDLS, CDR2 YYNGEE. The CDR3 spells CASTPGGSYNSPLHF. CDR3 coding DNA: TGTGCCAGCACCCCCGGCGGCTCCTATAATTCACCCCTCCACTTT.

This clone was seen a few times. The chain joins TRBV7-9 to TRBJ2-4; D call uncertain. This CDR3 comprises 15 residues. Trimming took off 0 bases at V and 1 base at J, with 7 bases between the two ends. Germline values: CDR1 SEHNR, CDR2 FQNEAQ (reference sequence). The CDR3 loop reads CASSLALGAKNIQYF. In DNA, the CDR3 is TGTGCCAGCAGCTTAGCGCTCGGTGCCAAAAACATTCAGTACTTC.

The chain employs TRBV15 and TRBJ1-5; 10 nucleotides match TRBD1. V was pared by 6 bases and J by 4 bases, with 6 bases of the junction left unmatched. This CDR3 has 15 amino acids. Per germline, CDR1 LNHNV and CDR2 YYDKDF (reference sequence). The CDR3: CATSGDRGVNQPQHF. The CDR3 DNA reads as TGTGCCACCAGTGGGGACAGGGGAGTGAATCAGCCCCAGCATTTT. The complete variable domain, with remaining parts taken from reference TRBV15 and TRBJ1-5, reads DAMVIQNPRYQVTQFGKPVTLSCSQTLNHNVMYWYQQKSSQAPKLLFHYYDKDFNNEADTPDNFQSRRPNTSFCFLDIRSPGLGDTAMYLCATSGDRGVNQPQHFGDGTRLSIL.